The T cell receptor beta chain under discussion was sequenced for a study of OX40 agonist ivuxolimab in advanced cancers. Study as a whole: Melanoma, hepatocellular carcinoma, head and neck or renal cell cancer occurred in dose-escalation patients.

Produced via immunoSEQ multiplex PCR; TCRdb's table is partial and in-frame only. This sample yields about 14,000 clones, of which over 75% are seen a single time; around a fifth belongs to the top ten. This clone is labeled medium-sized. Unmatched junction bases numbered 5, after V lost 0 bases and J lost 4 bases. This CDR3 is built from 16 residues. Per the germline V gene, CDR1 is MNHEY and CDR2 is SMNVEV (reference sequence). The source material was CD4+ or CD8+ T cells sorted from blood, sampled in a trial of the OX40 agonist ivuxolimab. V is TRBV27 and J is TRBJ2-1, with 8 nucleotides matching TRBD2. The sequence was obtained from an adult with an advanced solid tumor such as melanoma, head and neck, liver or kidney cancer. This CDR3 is CASSLSSGALYNEQFF. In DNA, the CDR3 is TGTGCCAGCAGTTTATCTAGCGGGGCCCTTTACAATGAGCAGTTCTTC.